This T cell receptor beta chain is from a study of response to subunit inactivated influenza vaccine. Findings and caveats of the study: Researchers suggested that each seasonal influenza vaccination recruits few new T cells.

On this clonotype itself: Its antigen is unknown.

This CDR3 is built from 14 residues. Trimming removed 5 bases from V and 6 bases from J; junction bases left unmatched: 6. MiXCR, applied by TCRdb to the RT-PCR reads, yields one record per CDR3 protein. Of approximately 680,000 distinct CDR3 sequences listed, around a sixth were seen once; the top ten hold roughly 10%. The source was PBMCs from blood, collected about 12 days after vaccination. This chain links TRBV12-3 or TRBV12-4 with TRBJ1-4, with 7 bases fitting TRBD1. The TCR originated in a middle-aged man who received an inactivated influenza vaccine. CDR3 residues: CASSANRGDEKLFF. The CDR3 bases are TGTGCCAGCAGTGCGAACAGGGGAGATGAAAAACTGTTTTTT.